These T cell receptor beta chains were read from a single sample in a study of T cell responses to AZD1222 COVID-19 vaccine. Measured with immunoSEQ multiplex PCR; TCRdb has only the in-frame clones, and not every one. The table has about 260,000 clones, more than 80% seen once; the top ten hold roughly 0.51%. Material: peripheral blood, obtained on day 0 of AZD1222 vaccination. The receptors come from an adult in good health. The CDR3 runs from the conserved cysteine through the conserved F or W. D genes are given only for firm matches. Clone size is not always given. Where it is, it says once, few, many or a class for expanded clones.

abundance | j_gene | v_gene | d_gene | CDR3nt | CDR3aa
NA | TRBJ2-7 | TRBV10-1 | NA | TGCGCCAGCAGACCCATGACCAACGAGCAGTACTTC | CASRPMTNEQYF
NA | TRBJ2-7 | TRBV3-1/TRBV3-2 | TRBD1 | TGTGCCAGCAGCCCTATGATAGGCACAGGGGGCGGCGAGCAGTACTTC | CASSPMIGTGGGEQYF
NA | TRBJ2-3 | TRBV7-2 | TRBD2 | TGTGCCAGCAGCTTCTTAGCGGGAGAGGCAGATACGCAGTATTTT | CASSFLAGEADTQYF
once | TRBJ1-4 | TRBV28 | NA | TGTGCCAGCAGTTTATGGGGGACACCGCGGGAAAAACTGTTTTTT | CASSLWGTPREKLFF
NA | TRBJ2-7 | TRBV9 | NA | TGTGCCAGCAGCGTAAGGAGGTCAGGGAGCGTCTACGAGCAGTACTTC | CASSVRRSGSVYEQYF
NA | TRBJ2-7 | TRBV12-3/TRBV12-4 | NA | TGTGCCAGCAGTTCTACAGGGTTCCACGAGCAGTACTTC | CASSSTGFHEQYF
once | TRBJ2-7 | TRBV6-5 | TRBD2 | TGTGCCAGCAGTTACTCAGCGGGAGAGGCGCAGTACTTC | CASSYSAGEAQYF
NA | TRBJ1-5 | TRBV7-9 | TRBD1 | TGTGCCAGCAGCTTGTTCAGGGGGCGAAATCGTCAGCCCCAGCATTTT | CASSLFRGRNRQPQHF
NA | TRBJ1-4 | TRBV27 | NA | TGTGCCAGCAGTCTCTGGGGTAGCGGTGAAAAACTGTTTTTT | CASSLWGSGEKLFF
NA | TRBJ2-7 | TRBV6-6 | NA | TGTGCCAGCAGTCCAGACGGGAACTACGAGCAGTACTTC | CASSPDGNYEQYF
NA | TRBJ2-1 | TRBV28 | TRBD1 | TGTGCCAGCAGTTTAACAGGGGGGACCTACAATGAGCAGTTCTTC | CASSLTGGTYNEQFF
NA | TRBJ1-6 | TRBV6-5 | NA | TGTGCCAGCAGTCAGGAGATTTCACCCCTCCACTTT | CASSQEISPLHF
NA | TRBJ2-3 | TRBV5-5 | NA | TGTGCCAGCAGCTTGCTGCGGGGTGACACAGATACGCAGTATTTT | CASSLLRGDTDTQYF
NA | TRBJ1-5 | TRBV28 | NA | TGTGCCAGCAGGGGGGCTAATCAGCCCCAGCATTTT | CASRGANQPQHF
NA | TRBJ1-5 | TRBV10-3 | NA | TGTGCCATCAGTCCCTCGGGTCGGGGCAATCAGCCCCAGCATTTT | CAISPSGRGNQPQHF
NA | TRBJ2-7 | TRBV6-5 | TRBD2 | TGTGCCAGCAGTTATAGCGGGTCTGACTACGAGCAGTACTTC | CASSYSGSDYEQYF
NA | TRBJ1-6 | TRBV5-6 | TRBD1 | TGTGCCAGCAGCTTCCTAGGACAGGGTAACAATTCACCCCTCCACTTT | CASSFLGQGNNSPLHF
NA | TRBJ1-4 | TRBV2 | NA | TGTGCCAGCATCCTGACAGGAGCAACTAATGAAAAACTGTTTTTT | CASILTGATNEKLFF
NA | TRBJ1-1 | TRBV4-2 | NA | TGTGCCAGCAGCCAAGAGCCTCTAGCCACTGAAGCTTTCTTT | CASSQEPLATEAFF
NA | TRBJ2-7 | TRBV27 | TRBD1 | TGTGCCAGCAGTTTATTTAGGGGGCGCGACGAGCAGTACTTC | CASSLFRGRDEQYF
NA | TRBJ2-1 | TRBV7-3 | TRBD2 | TGTGCCAGCAGCCGAGGGGGTAGCGGGAGCTACAATGAGCAGTTCTTC | CASSRGGSGSYNEQFF
NA | TRBJ1-2 | TRBV19 | TRBD1 | TGTGCCAGTATTACAGGGACAGGACAACGAGGGGGCTACACCTTC | CASITGTGQRGGYTF
NA | TRBJ1-2 | TRBV18 | NA | TGTGCCAGCTCACCTGGCAGATTTTATGGCTACACCTTC | CASSPGRFYGYTF
NA | TRBJ2-1 | TRBV5-6 | NA | TGTGCCAGCAGCTTGGGTGCGGGTAATGAGCAGTTCTTC | CASSLGAGNEQFF
NA | TRBJ2-2 | TRBV11-2 | NA | TGTGCCAGCAGCCCGGACCGTACCGGGGAGCTGTTTTTT | CASSPDRTGELFF
NA | TRBJ2-5 | TRBV29-1 | TRBD2 | TGCAGCGTTGAAACTAGCGGGGGGGCCGTTGGAGAGACCCAGTACTTC | CSVETSGGAVGETQYF
NA | TRBJ2-5 | TRBV5-1 | NA | TGCGCCAGCAGCTTGCGGGGGGAGACCCAGTACTTC | CASSLRGETQYF
NA | TRBJ2-7 | TRBV5-6 | NA | TGTGCCAGCAGCTTGGGGCGTCGGATTACCTACGAGCAGTACTTC | CASSLGRRITYEQYF
NA | TRBJ2-7 | TRBV28 | NA | TGTGCCAGCAGTTCCCAGGGGAGAGGGACCTACGAGCAGTACTTC | CASSSQGRGTYEQYF